This entry concerns a single T cell receptor beta chain. Trimming cost V 7 bases and J 6 bases, with 21 bases left between them. Germline values: CDR1 MNHNY, CDR2 SVGAGI (reference sequence). This CDR3 region has 15 residues. Generated by immunoSEQ multiplex PCR, the TCRdb table keeps only in-frame clones and is missing some. The profile covers fewer than 70,000 clones, with 84% appearing a single time and around 1.7% taken by the ten largest. This entry belongs to a study of OX40 agonist ivuxolimab in advanced cancers. Overall study context: Three dose-escalation patients had partial responses: one with hepatocellular carcinoma and two with cutaneous melanoma.

Blood was sampled at baseline, cycle 4 day 1, and cycle 7 day 1. This receptor was taken from an adult with an advanced solid tumor such as melanoma, head and neck, liver or kidney cancer. The sample here was CD4+ or CD8+ T cells sorted from blood, taken in a trial of the OX40 agonist ivuxolimab. V and J are TRBV6-6 and TRBJ1-1; TRBD1 is a possible D gene (6 bases). The CDR3 DNA reads as TGTGCCAGCAACCTCCTTACAGGGAAGAGGCCTGAAGCTTTCTTT. As protein: CASNLLTGKRPEAFF.